The 15 T cell receptor beta chains in this list originate from one sample, sequenced in a study of T cell repertoires in cytomegalovirus infection. These receptors' antigens are unknown. TCRdb reprocessed the reads via MiXCR and lists one record per CDR3 protein. This table has around 300,000 distinct CDR3 sequences, 22% appearing once. The sequenced sample was cultured PBMCs, obtained from culture after CMV antigen stimulation. All receptors derive from a human donor in good health (CMV status not recorded). Some clones in this sample may be carry-over from other donors' samples.

This clonotype was observed a handful of times. This chain connects TRBV12-5 to TRBJ2-1; D is perhaps TRBD2 (5 bases). The CDR3 consists of 14 residues. Germline values: CDR1 LGHNT, CDR2 FRNRAP. The V end lost 5 bases, the J end lost 8 bases, and 16 bases lay between the germline ends. Written as DNA, the CDR3 is TGTGCTAGTGGTGAGGGCCTACGACGGGATGAGCAGTTCTTC. Translation gives CASGEGLRRDEQFF.

The chain has TRBV4-2 and TRBJ2-1, with D possibly matching TRBD2 (5 bases). CDR1 and CDR2 from the germline V gene are LGHNA and YNFKEQ. V was trimmed by 4 bases and J by 0 bases, leaving 13 bases between them. The CDR3 spans 16 residues. CDR3 protein: CASSRPREASYNEQFF. CDR3 nucleotides: TGTGCCAGCAGCCGCCCCCGGGAAGCCTCCTACAATGAGCAGTTCTTC.

This clonotype was found a few times. The chain couples TRBV6-1 to TRBJ1-2; 7 bases line up with TRBD1. V lost 5 bases, J lost 8 bases, and 14 bases stayed unmatched. The CDR3 spans 15 residues. Germline V CDR1 and CDR2: MNHNS, SASEGT. The CDR3 DNA reads TGTGCCAGCAGTCCCGACGACAGGGTCTTCTACGGCTACACCTTC. Its translation: CASSPDDRVFYGYTF.

This clonotype has just a few counts. The chain couples TRBV20-1 to TRBJ1-5; D not certain. The CDR3 is made up of 16 amino acids. The V and J ends lost 6 bases and 0 bases respectively, with 18 bases between them. CDR1 and CDR2 (germline): DFQATT, SNEGSKA (reference sequence). The CDR3 sequence: CSAEDTGYYSNQPQHF. CDR3 DNA: TGCAGTGCCGAGGATACGGGCTATTATAGCAATCAGCCCCAGCATTTT.

This clonotype came up a few times. The V and J genes are TRBV7-2 and TRBJ2-5; TRBD2 aligns across 8 bases. The ends lost 2 bases at V and 0 bases at J; junction bases unmatched: 14. The CDR3 loop spans 19 amino acids. Germline CDR1 reads SGHTA; CDR2 reads FQGNSA. The chain's CDR3 is CASSLRSRVAGTHQETQYF. CDR3 nucleotides: TGTGCCAGCAGCTTAAGATCCCGGGTAGCGGGGACTCACCAAGAGACCCAGTACTTC.

This clonotype was picked up many times. This rearrangement joins TRBV7-2 to TRBJ2-3, with 11 bases lining up with TRBD2. Germline CDR1 is SGHTA and CDR2 is FQGNSA. V lost 3 bases to trimming and J lost 5 bases; unmatched junction nucleotides: 7. The CDR3 length is 16 residues. This CDR3 is CASSFYSLAGEDTQYF. Written as DNA, the CDR3 is TGTGCCAGCAGCTTCTATTCACTAGCGGGAGAAGATACGCAGTATTTT.

This clonotype came up many times. This chain uses TRBV6-2 or TRBV6-3 with TRBJ2-1; D not certain. V was cut by 4 bases and J by 5 bases, with 9 bases left in between. Germline assignment: CDR1 MNHEY and CDR2 SVGEGT. This CDR3 contains 13 residues. DNA of the CDR3: TGTGCCAGCAGTTTCAACCTAGACAATGAGCAGTTCTTC. Translated, it gives CASSFNLDNEQFF.

This chain connects TRBV29-1 to TRBJ2-6, with a tentative D call TRBD1 (5 bases). Germline assignment: CDR1 SQVTM and CDR2 ANQGSEA. With 4 bases removed from V and 1 base from J, the gap between germline ends came to 8 bases. CDR3 length: 14 amino acids. Here the CDR3 reads CSVGNRSGANVLTF. In DNA form, the CDR3 reads TGCAGCGTTGGGAACAGGTCTGGGGCCAACGTCCTGACTTTC.

This clonotype came up many times. This chain uses TRBV27 with TRBJ2-7; 8 bases are shared with TRBD2. V gave up 7 bases and J gave up 3 bases; unmatched junction bases: 11. Germline V gives CDR1 MNHEY, CDR2 SMNVEV (reference sequence). The CDR3 has 15 amino acids. The CDR3: CASKSTLAGRYEQYF. The CDR3 nucleotides read TGTGCCAGCAAATCGACTCTAGCGGGCCGCTACGAGCAGTACTTC.

This clonotype was seen a handful of times. This rearrangement joins TRBV6-6 to TRBJ2-7, with 9 bases that match TRBD2. This CDR3 spans 15 amino acids. CDR1 and CDR2 from the germline V gene are MNHNY and SVGAGI (reference sequence). Trimming took 8 bases from V and 0 from J; bases not matched to a gene: 8. CDR3: CASARTSGSSYEQYV. DNA of the CDR3: TGTGCCAGCGCCCGAACTAGCGGGTCCTCCTACGAGCAGTACGTC.

The chain recombines TRBV7-3 with TRBJ2-5, with D perhaps given as TRBD1 or TRBD2 (5 bases each). The germline CDR1 and CDR2 sequences are SGHTA and FQGTGA. The CDR3 contains 13 residues. The V and J ends lost 4 bases and 12 bases respectively, with 18 bases between them. The CDR3 DNA follows: TGTGCCAGCAGCTCCCCAGGCCGGGACGCTAAGTACTTC. Residues: CASSSPGRDAKYF.

This clonotype was counted many times. The chain couples TRBV6-2 or TRBV6-3 to TRBJ1-5, with 12 bases identical to TRBD1. The V and J ends lost 4 bases and 6 bases, in that order; junction bases with no gene match: 10. From germline, CDR1 is MNHEY and CDR2 SVGEGT. This CDR3 has 17 residues. The CDR3 nucleotides are TGTGCCAGCAGTTCCCAGGCCGGGACAGGGGGCACTCAGCCCCAGCATTTT. Encoded protein: CASSSQAGTGGTQPQHF.

The chain joins TRBV11-2 to TRBJ1-2; D call uncertain. CDR1 and CDR2 (germline): SGHAT, FQNNGV. Between the trimmed V and J ends, which lost 3 bases and 1 base, there was a span of 6 bases. This CDR3 region has 13 residues. CDR3 loop: CASSLDHNYGYTF. CDR3 nucleotides: TGTGCCAGCAGCTTGGACCATAACTATGGCTACACCTTC.

This clonotype was found many times. The rearrangement joins TRBV10-3 to TRBJ2-7; 10 bases are a match to TRBD2. Germline CDR1 is ENHRY and CDR2 is SYGVKD. With 0 bases clipped from V and 0 bases from J, the junction kept 8 bases outside the gene matches. The CDR3 has 18 residues. The DNA of the CDR3 is TGTGCCATCAGTGAGTCGACTAGCGGGCGCCCCAGCTCCTACGAGCAGTACTTC. Translating it yields CAISESTSGRPSSYEQYF.

This clonotype was observed a few times. At one of its ends the junction is not consistent with the germline gene, which may arise from a read error. V is TRBV2 and J is TRBJ1-1; D uncertain. The CDR3 runs to 13 residues. Germline CDR1 SNHLY, CDR2 FYNNEI. The CDR3 sequence: CASSEVQNAEAFF. The CDR3 DNA follows: TGTGCCAGCAGTGAGGTCCAGAACGCTGAAGCTTTCTTT. The full variable domain, rest sourced from reference TRBV2 and TRBJ1-1, is EPEVTQTPSHQVTQMGQEVILRCVPISNHLYFYWYRQILGQKVEFLVSFYNNEISEKSEIFDDQFSVERPDGSNFTLKIRSTKLEDSAMYFCASSEVQNAEAFFGQGTRLTVV.